These 9 T cell receptor beta chains originate from one sample sequenced in a study of molecular identifiers for immune sequencing clone quantification. TCRdb re-analysed the PCR reads in MiXCR, keeping a single row per CDR3 protein. The sample yields over 100,000 distinct CDR3 sequences, 35% seen once. Sequencing was done on a sample of naive CD8+ T cells from blood, with Jurkat cell RNA spiked in. Sample subset: FACS-sorted CD8+CD4-CCR7+CD45RA+ naive T cells. The source of these receptors is a human donor in good health. Some libraries in this study had Jurkat cell RNA spiked in.

To note about this clonotype: Given a much more abundant clone one base away, this may be a read error. This chain connects TRBV3-1 to TRBJ2-7; either TRBD1 or TRBD2 may supply D (5 bases each). This CDR3 contains 15 residues. Germline CDR1 and CDR2: LGHDT and YNNKEL (reference sequence). V lost 4 bases, J lost 0 bases, and 13 bases lay in between. The CDR3 sequence: CASSPVGDSSYEQYF. The DNA for the CDR3 is TGTGCCAGCAGCCCCGTGGGAGACAGCTCCTACGAGCAGTACTTC.

This chain joins TRBV28 and TRBJ1-3; unclear D gene. CDR3 length: 14 residues. From germline, CDR1 is MDHEN and CDR2 SYDVKM. The germline V and J ends were trimmed by 5 bases and 1 base, with 9 bases remaining between them. CDR3 loop: CASSPRESGNTIYF. DNA for the CDR3: TGTGCCAGCAGTCCCCGGGAATCTGGAAACACCATATATTTT.

This clonotype came up many times. The chain links TRBV12-3 or TRBV12-4 to TRBJ2-6, with 7 bases matching TRBD1. Trimming took 4 bases from V and 2 from J; bases not matched to a gene: 2. The CDR3 is 15 amino acids. The CDR3 loop reads CASSSQGTGANVLTF. The CDR3 DNA sequence: TGTGCCAGCAGTTCACAGGGGACTGGGGCCAACGTCCTGACTTTC.

Worth noting for this clonotype: An end of the junction does not agree with germline; a read error may underlie this. The V call is TRBV28, the J call TRBJ2-4; TRBD2 agrees at 9 bases. CDR1 and CDR2 from the germline V gene are MDHEN and SYDVKM. This CDR3 is built from 19 residues. CDR3 sequence: CASSLYRRGMGLAKNILYF. CDR3 sequence (DNA): TGTGCCAGCAGTTTATATCGCAGGGGTATGGGACTAGCCAAAAACATTCTGTACTTC.

The V and J genes are TRBV9 and TRBJ2-3, with a possible D match to TRBD2 (5 bases). The CDR3 sequence is 14 residues long. With 4 bases removed from V and 4 bases from J, the gap between germline ends came to 13 bases. Germline V CDR1 and CDR2: SGDLS, YYNGEE. The CDR3 region has the DNA TGTGCCAGCAGCCCGAGCGGAAGCGCAGATACGCAGTATTTT. Translating it yields CASSPSGSADTQYF.

A remark on this clonotype: A much larger clone is a single base away; this may be a read error. This rearrangement joins TRBV5-5 to TRBJ1-4, with D possibly matching TRBD1 (5 bases). The CDR3 sequence is 17 residues long. From germline, CDR1 is SGHKS and CDR2 YYEKEE (reference sequence). The CDR3 DNA follows: TGTGCCAGCAGCTTGTCCGGCGGGGCCTCAACTAATGATAAACTGTTTTTT. Amino acids: CASSLSGGASTNDKLFF.

The J gene is TRBJ2-1, the V gene TRBV15; D ambiguous. The V end was cut by 4 bases, the J end by 12 bases, with 13 bases between. The CDR3 spans 12 residues. Germline V gene data show CDR1 as LNHNV and CDR2 as YYDKDF (reference sequence). The CDR3 coding sequence is TGTGCCACCAGCATACGGATCCATGTGCAGTTCTTC. Translating gives CATSIRIHVQFF.

This chain connects TRBV7-2 to TRBJ1-1; TRBD1 matches at 11 bases. The V and J ends lost 5 bases and 5 bases, in that order; junction bases with no gene match: 10. The CDR3 contains 16 residues. The V gene's germline CDR1 is SGHTA and CDR2 FQGNSA. CDR3 residues: CASSPGQGAFWTEAFF. The CDR3, as DNA: TGTGCCAGCAGCCCAGGACAGGGGGCCTTTTGGACTGAAGCTTTCTTT.

A note on this clonotype: A much larger clone is a single base away; this may be a read error. This chain joins TRBV14 and TRBJ2-3; 9 bases align to TRBD2. CDR1 is SGHDN, CDR2 FVKESK, per germline. The CDR3 runs to 14 residues. J was trimmed by 6 bases and V by 10 bases; bases with no gene match: 11. For the CDR3, the DNA is TGTGCCACACTTAGCGGGAGCATCAGTGATACGCAGTATTTT. Translated, it gives CATLSGSISDTQYF.